This T cell receptor beta chain was documented in a study of early T cells in non-severe SARS-CoV-2 infection. Study information: The input, bulk RNA from unsorted whole blood, was sequenced, and chains were unpaired.

Each CDR3 protein gets one entry after TCRdb re-called the 5' RACE reads with MiXCR. The sample records about 48,000 distinct CDR3 sequences, 5.6% being singletons. This clonotype was picked up a small number of times. Per the germline V gene, CDR1 is SGHVS and CDR2 is FQNEAQ. Trimming took off 5 bases at V and 4 bases at J, with 13 bases between the two ends. CDR3 length equals 14 residues. What was sequenced was whole blood. The TCR originated in an adult who was a healthcare worker with PCR-confirmed SARS-CoV-2 infection or an uninfected control (not recorded which). The chain joins TRBV7-8 to TRBJ2-3; D not resolved. CDR3 loop: CASSTGSLADTQYF. DNA for the CDR3: TGTGCCAGCAGCACCGGGTCCCTGGCAGATACGCAGTATTTT.